Presented here are 5 T cell receptor beta chains from one specimen sequenced in a study of OX40 agonist ivuxolimab in advanced cancers. TCRdb keeps only in-frame clones here, not all; method: immunoSEQ multiplex PCR. The sample yields 89,000 or so clones, 85% to 90% seen once. The source material was CD4+ or CD8+ T cells sorted from blood, sampled in a trial of the OX40 agonist ivuxolimab. The receptors originated from an adult with an advanced solid tumor such as melanoma, head and neck, liver or kidney cancer.

J is TRBJ1-1 and V is TRBV7-2; D is unresolved. There are 14 residues in the CDR3. The ends were cut back, 1 base at V and 2 bases at J, with 8 bases in the middle. Germline V gene data show CDR1 as SGHTA and CDR2 as FQGNSA. The DNA of the CDR3 is TGTGCCAGCAGCTTAGTTGTCCGTAACACTGAAGCTTTCTTT. This translates into CASSLVVRNTEAFF.

V and J are TRBV29-1 and TRBJ1-2; perhaps TRBD1 as D (6 bases). This CDR3 comprises 12 residues. Trimming pared 7 bases from V and 0 bases from J, leaving 9 bases between. Looked up from germline, CDR1 is SQVTM and CDR2 is ANQGSEA. The CDR3, as DNA: TGCAGCGGGGGGGACACTAACTATGGCTACACCTTC. Its translation is CSGGDTNYGYTF. Looking up the rest from reference TRBV29-1 and TRBJ1-2 gives the full variable domain: SAVISQKPSRDICQRGTSLTIQCQVDSQVTMMFWYRQQPGQSLTLIATANQGSEATYESGFVIDKFPISRPNLTFSTLTVSNMSPEDSSIYLCSGGDTNYGYTFGSGTRLTVV.

The CDR3 reads CSADGGGAKNIQYF. Written as DNA, the CDR3 is TGCAGCGCCGACGGCGGGGGGGCCAAAAACATTCAGTACTTC. The chain is built from TRBV29-1 and TRBJ2-4, with 8 bases aligning to TRBD2. After removal of 7 bases from V and 1 base from J, the junction contained 6 bases not matched to a gene. Germline V lookup: CDR1 SQVTM, CDR2 ANQGSEA. The CDR3 runs 14 residues.

The gene calls are TRBV13 and TRBJ2-7, with D possibly being TRBD2 (5 bases). Germline CDR1 and CDR2: PRHDT and FYEKMQ (reference sequence). V dropped 4 bases and J dropped 4 bases, with 14 bases sitting between them. The CDR3 runs 14 residues. Written as DNA, the CDR3 is TGTGCCAGCAGCTGGGGTACCTCGGGGTACGAGCAGTACTTC. Amino acid sequence: CASSWGTSGYEQYF.

CDR3 DNA: TGTGCCAGTAGTATAGAGAGACAGGCCTATGGCTACACCTTC. As protein: CASSIERQAYGYTF. The chain links TRBV19 to TRBJ1-2; tentatively, D is TRBD1 (6 bases). The CDR3 has 14 amino acids. Trimming took off 0 bases at V and 4 bases at J, with 9 bases between the two ends. Germline CDR1 and CDR2: LNHDA and SQIVND (reference sequence).